This TCR beta chain was found in a study of blood T cell repertoires in COVID-19. Study in general: Acute and convalescent COVID-19 samples came from the United States, Italy and Spain.

Clones were sequenced by immunoSEQ multiplex PCR, and TCRdb holds only the in-frame ones, with some missing. The sample has about 180,000 clones; about 81% are singletons. This TCR was recovered from an elderly woman with COVID-19, enrolled during active disease. Sample: peripheral blood.

The CDR3 region is CASSLETGGWDTQYF. The CDR3 region has the DNA TGTGCCAGCAGCTTGGAAACAGGGGGCTGGGATACGCAGTATTTT. The V call is TRBV5-6, the J call TRBJ2-3; TRBD1 aligns across 9 bases. This CDR3 contains 15 residues. Germline CDR1 is SGHDT and CDR2 is YYEEEE. Germline trimming cut 0 bases from V and 6 bases from J; bases unmatched to any gene: 5.